Shown below are 12 T cell receptor beta chains from a single sample sequenced in a study of identical twins. TCRdb reprocessed the 5' RACE reads with MiXCR, giving one entry per CDR3 protein. In the table there are approximately 890,000 distinct CDR3 sequences, 9% to 15% of which are singletons. The same specimen was also included in a second study, on yellow fever vaccine responses in identical twins.

The sequencing sample was made of PBMCs. The origin of the receptors is a woman aged 18-29 years in good health.

The rearrangement uses TRBV6-1 and TRBJ2-7, with D uncertain. The CDR3 consists of 11 residues. Deletions cut 6 bases from V and 6 bases from J, with 9 bases between. Germline values: CDR1 MNHNS, CDR2 SASEGT. The CDR3 bases are TGTGCCAGCAGCAGACCCCGCGAGCAGTACTTC. Protein: CASSRPREQYF.

This clonotype turned up a few times. This chain uses TRBV4-1 with TRBJ2-3; the D is unclear. Trimming shortened V by 1 base and J by 8 bases, and 16 bases separated the two germline ends. The germline V gene encodes CDR1 MGHRA and CDR2 YSYEKL. The CDR3 loop spans 15 amino acids. This CDR3 is CASSQAPGPGRTQYF. The CDR3 nucleotides read TGCGCCAGCAGCCAAGCCCCCGGACCTGGGCGTACGCAGTATTTT.

The table lists this clonotype with a few counts. The chain carries TRBV20-1 and TRBJ2-5; D gene uncertain. V was shortened by 3 bases and J by 0 bases, with 2 bases between the two germline ends. Germline loops: CDR1 DFQATT, CDR2 SNEGSKA (reference sequence). This CDR3 is built from 11 residues. CDR3 amino acids: CSASDQETQYF. The CDR3 region has the DNA TGCAGTGCTAGTGACCAAGAGACCCAGTACTTC.

This clonotype came up many times. The rearrangement links TRBV5-1 to TRBJ2-3; TRBD2 is a possible D gene (5 bases). Germline V gene lookup returns CDR1 SGHRS and CDR2 YFSETQ. Trimming cost V 4 bases and J 0 bases, with 12 bases left between them. The CDR3 consists of 15 residues. The CDR3 bases are TGCGCCAGCAGCAACAGCCGGGGAAGCACAGATACGCAGTATTTT. This sequence encodes CASSNSRGSTDTQYF.

This clonotype was seen many times. V and J are TRBV15 and TRBJ2-1, with a tentative D call TRBD2 (5 bases). Germline CDR1 LNHNV, CDR2 YYDKDF (reference sequence). The CDR3 totals 15 residues. V gave up 9 bases and J gave up 0 bases, with 15 bases separating them. For the CDR3, the DNA is TGTGCCACGGGTTCGGGAAGGAGCTCCTACAATGAGCAGTTCTTC. It yields the protein CATGSGRSSYNEQFF.

This clonotype was seen more than once but under ten times. The chain combines TRBV11-2 with TRBJ2-1, with D possibly TRBD2 on 7 matching bases. The germline gives CDR1 SGHAT, CDR2 FQNNGV. The CDR3 spans 13 residues. Trimming left V 5 bases short and J 12 bases short, with 17 bases between. This CDR3 reads CASSGEGGSGQFF. As DNA, the CDR3 is TGTGCCAGCAGCGGGGAGGGGGGCTCGGGGCAGTTCTTC. The full variable domain, with the rest looked up from reference TRBV11-2 and TRBJ2-1, is EAGVAQSPRYKIIEKRQSVAFWCNPISGHATLYWYQQILGQGPKLLIQFQNNGVVDDSQLPKDRFSAERLKGVDSTLKIQPAKLEDSAVYLCASSGEGGSGQFFGPGTRLTVL.

The chain carries TRBV27 and TRBJ1-1; a possible D gene is TRBD1 (6 bases). Germline V CDR1 and CDR2: MNHEY, SMNVEV (reference sequence). Trimming stripped 3 bases from V and 3 bases from J, with 17 bases between. The CDR3 has 16 residues. The CDR3 region has the DNA TGTGCCAGCAGTTTCAGGACTCGGGGGCGAGACACTGAAGCTTTCTTT. It encodes CASSFRTRGRDTEAFF.

V and J are TRBV29-1 and TRBJ1-2; possibly TRBD1 for D (5 bases). The CDR3 covers 16 residues. V lost 0 bases, J lost 7 bases, and 21 bases lay in between. Germline V gene sequence: CDR1 SQVTM, CDR2 ANQGSEA. The CDR3 here is CSVEDIIPDRGVGYTF. Here the CDR3 DNA reads TGCAGCGTTGAAGATATCATTCCCGACCGGGGGGTTGGCTACACCTTC.

The chain couples TRBV12-3 or TRBV12-4 to TRBJ2-7; TRBD2 matches at 7 bases. The CDR3 consists of 16 residues. The junction had 12 bases not matched to a gene; V was cut back by 2 bases and J by 5 bases. DNA of the CDR3: TGTGCCAGCAGTTTAAGCCTAGCGGTTTTTAGCAACGAGCAGTACTTC. Translated, it gives CASSLSLAVFSNEQYF.

This clonotype was recorded at least ten times. The CDR3 region is CASRPTGLEGRVSPLHF. In DNA form, the CDR3 reads TGCGCCAGCAGACCCACAGGGTTAGAGGGGCGAGTTTCACCCCTCCACTTT. The chain links TRBV5-1 to TRBJ1-6; D is perhaps TRBD1 (6 bases). This CDR3 spans 17 amino acids. V dropped 5 bases and J dropped 9 bases, with 24 bases sitting between them. Per germline, CDR1 SGHRS and CDR2 YFSETQ. Drawing the rest from reference TRBV5-1 and TRBJ1-6, the complete variable domain is KAGVTQTPRYLIKTRGQQVTLSCSPISGHRSVSWYQQTPGQGLQFLFEYFSETQRNKGNFPGRFSGRQFSNSRSEMNVSTLELGDSALYLCASRPTGLEGRVSPLHFGNGTRLTVT.

The rearrangement joins TRBV25-1 to TRBJ1-4, with D uncertain. CDR1 is MGHDK and CDR2 is SYGVNS in the germline V gene. The CDR3 length is 12 residues. Trimming took 8 bases from V and 13 from J, leaving 17 bases between them. The CDR3 nucleotides read TGTGCCAGCGAGGGAGGGCCAGGTGGACTGTTTTTT. This translates into CASEGGPGGLFF.

This clonotype turned up a few times. V gene TRBV12-3 or TRBV12-4 combines with J gene TRBJ2-1, with D perhaps matching TRBD1 (5 bases). Trimming took off 3 bases at V and 7 bases at J, with 19 bases between the two ends. The CDR3 consists of 16 residues. CDR3 residues: CASSFTGALRSNEQFF. The CDR3 nucleotides read TGTGCCAGCAGTTTCACAGGAGCCCTACGGTCTAATGAGCAGTTCTTC.